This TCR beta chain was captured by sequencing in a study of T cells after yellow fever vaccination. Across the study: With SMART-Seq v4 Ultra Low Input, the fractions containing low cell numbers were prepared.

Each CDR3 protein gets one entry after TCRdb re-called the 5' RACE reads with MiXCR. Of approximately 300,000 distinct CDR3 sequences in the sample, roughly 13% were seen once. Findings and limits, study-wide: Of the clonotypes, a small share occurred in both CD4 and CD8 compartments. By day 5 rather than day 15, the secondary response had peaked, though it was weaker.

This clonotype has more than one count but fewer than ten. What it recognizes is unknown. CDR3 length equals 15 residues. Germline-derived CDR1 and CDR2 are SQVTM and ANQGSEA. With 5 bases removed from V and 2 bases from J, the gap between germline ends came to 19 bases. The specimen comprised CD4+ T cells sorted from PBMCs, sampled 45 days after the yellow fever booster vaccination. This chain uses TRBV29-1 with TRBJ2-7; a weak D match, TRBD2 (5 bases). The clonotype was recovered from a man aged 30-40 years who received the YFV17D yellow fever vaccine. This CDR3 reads CSVRRWTVNTYEQYF. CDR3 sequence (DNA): TGCAGCGTTCGTCGTTGGACTGTCAACACCTACGAGCAGTACTTC.